This T cell receptor (beta chain) was captured in a study of blood T cell repertoires in COVID-19. Study as a whole: Researchers got acute and convalescent COVID-19 samples from the United States, Italy and Spain. PBMCs, B-cell-depleted T cells, or T cells provided the cDNA or gDNA that made up the material.

Germline V gene data show CDR1 as MNHNS and CDR2 as SASEGT. This CDR3 contains 15 residues. V was shortened by 1 base and J by 4 bases, with 14 bases between the two germline ends. Per the authors' pipeline: For nucleated cells, counts were estimated from reference gene primer amplification. Assay: immunoSEQ multiplex PCR; the TCRdb copy retains only in-frame clones and omits some. D and trimming come from the DNA, and the V and J calls and clone size come from that table. The sample contains about 400,000 clones, more than 70% of which appear only once. Sequenced: peripheral blood. This clonotype was sampled from a man aged 35 to 55 with acute or convalescent COVID-19. J is TRBJ2-7 and V is TRBV6-1, with a possible D match to TRBD2 (7 bases). CDR3 DNA sequence: TGTGCCAGCAGTGAAGATGGCAGGGGACTATACGAGCAGTACTTC. Residues: CASSEDGRGLYEQYF.